The 18 T cell receptor beta chains below come from one sample, sequenced in a study of CD8 T cells in ankylosing spondylitis. Study-wide points: Ankylosing spondylitis blood appeared to carry a characteristic TCR beta motif of roughly 8 highly homologous variants.

In TCRdb, the 5' RACE reads were re-called with MiXCR into one record per CDR3 protein. The data show approximately 220,000 distinct CDR3 sequences, 15% to 20% seen once. Their antigens remain unidentified. The sample was blood, either unsorted or a sorted T cell fraction (not recorded which). These receptors came from a male donor with ankylosing spondylitis.

This clonotype was observed at least ten times. The chain has TRBV12-3 or TRBV12-4 and TRBJ1-1, with D perhaps matching TRBD1 (5 bases). Deletions cut 1 base from V and 1 base from J, with 7 bases between. The length of the CDR3 is 14 residues. CDR3 region: CASSLGDRNTEAFF. The CDR3, as DNA: TGTGCCAGCAGTTTAGGGGACCGGAACACTGAAGCTTTCTTT.

The chain joins TRBV12-3 or TRBV12-4 to TRBJ2-4; D remains unclear. V dropped 2 bases and J dropped 10 bases, with 12 bases sitting between them. CDR3 length: 13 residues. In DNA form, the CDR3 reads TGTGCCAGCAGTTTACTAGAATCCCGAATTCAGTACTTC. This sequence encodes CASSLLESRIQYF.

Remarks on this clonotype: The junction and the germline gene differ at one end; a read error may be behind it. The rearrangement joins TRBV12-3 or TRBV12-4 to TRBJ2-3; 7 positions match TRBD2. The CDR3 is 18 residues long. The CDR3, as DNA: TGTGCCAGCAGTGTAGCAGGAACCAAGCGGGGAAGCACAGATACGCAGTATTTT. It specifies CASSVAGTKRGSTDTQYF.

The gene calls are TRBV9 and TRBJ2-1; 8 nucleotides line up with TRBD1. The CDR3 consists of 15 residues. CDR1 and CDR2 (germline): SGDLS, YYNGEE. Unmatched junction bases numbered 4, after V lost 0 bases and J lost 5 bases. CDR3 sequence reads: CASSVGGQGHNEQFF. DNA of the CDR3: TGTGCCAGCAGCGTAGGAGGACAGGGCCACAATGAGCAGTTCTTC.

This clonotype was found many times. This chain links TRBV10-3 with TRBJ2-2; D is perhaps TRBD1 or TRBD2 (7 bases each). The CDR3 runs to 19 residues. Deletions cut 8 bases from V and 0 bases from J, with 25 bases between. Per germline, CDR1 ENHRY and CDR2 SYGVKD. CDR3 in amino acids: CAIGGGQPNTPSNTGELFF. The CDR3 DNA sequence: TGTGCCATCGGGGGGGGACAGCCGAACACCCCATCGAACACCGGGGAGCTGTTTTTT.

This clonotype was counted a few times. The rearrangement joins TRBV4-2 to TRBJ2-1; TRBD2 matches at 14 bases. The CDR3 consists of 20 residues. Germline V CDR1 and CDR2: LGHNA, YNFKEQ. Losses at the gene ends were 3 bases for V and 0 bases for J; bases not matched to a gene: 10. DNA for the CDR3: TGTGCCAGCAGCCACCTCCCGGGACTAGCGGGAGTCAACTCCTACAATGAGCAGTTCTTC. Translation: CASSHLPGLAGVNSYNEQFF.

This clonotype was counted between two and nine times. This chain uses TRBV10-3 with TRBJ2-5; TRBD2 aligns across 7 bases. V shed 5 bases and J 9 bases; nucleotides not matched to a gene: 18. The CDR3 has 16 amino acids. Germline V lookup: CDR1 ENHRY, CDR2 SYGVKD. The CDR3 nucleotides read TGTGCCATCAGTCGCGACGGGGAGGGAGCCGGAGGGGCCCAGTACTTC. Protein product: CAISRDGEGAGGAQYF.

This clonotype has more than one count but fewer than ten. The rearrangement joins TRBV4-1 to TRBJ1-4; tentative D call: TRBD1 (5 bases). Per germline, CDR1 MGHRA and CDR2 YSYEKL. Trimming shortened V by 0 bases and J by 8 bases, and 10 bases separated the two germline ends. CDR3 size: 14 residues. The CDR3 sequence: CASSQEPRDEKLFF. CDR3 sequence (DNA): TGCGCCAGCAGCCAAGAGCCCAGGGACGAAAAACTGTTTTTT.

This clonotype was seen repeatedly, ten times or more. V usage is TRBV4-1 and J usage is TRBJ2-2; possibly TRBD2 for D (5 bases). The ends were cut back, 0 bases at V and 8 bases at J, with 10 bases in the middle. Germline-derived CDR1 and CDR2 are MGHRA and YSYEKL. This CDR3 contains 14 residues. CDR3 nucleotides: TGCGCCAGCAGCCAAGATGCAGCGGAAGGGGAGCTGTTTTTT. Protein product: CASSQDAAEGELFF.

V and J are TRBV5-4 and TRBJ2-2; D is unresolved. V was clipped by 1 base and J by 2 bases, with 9 bases between them. The CDR3 has 15 amino acids. CDR1 and CDR2 (germline): SGHNT, YYREEE (reference sequence). As DNA, the CDR3 is TGTGCCAGCAGCTTGAGCCTTGATAACACCGGGGAGCTGTTTTTT. This encodes CASSLSLDNTGELFF. Together with reference TRBV5-4 and TRBJ2-2, the CDR3 gives the full variable domain: ETGVTQSPTHLIKTRGQQVTLRCSSQSGHNTVSWYQQALGQGPQFIFQYYREEENGRGNFPPRFSGLQFPNYSSELNVNALELDDSALYLCASSLSLDNTGELFFGEGSRLTVL.

The J gene is TRBJ2-1, the V gene TRBV4-3; TRBD1 or TRBD2 may be the D gene (5 bases each). The V end lost 0 bases, the J end lost 8 bases, and 14 bases lay between the germline ends. CDR1 and CDR2 from the germline V gene are LGHNA and YSLEER. The CDR3 has 15 residues. In DNA, the CDR3 is TGCGCCAGCAGCCAAGATCGGCTAGGGACGTATGAGCAGTTCTTC. It is translated as CASSQDRLGTYEQFF.

The rearrangement uses TRBV7-9 and TRBJ2-5, with TRBD1 matching over 8 bases. V shed 2 bases, J shed 1 base, and the junction held 6 bases outside the gene matches. There are 16 residues in the CDR3. Per germline, CDR1 SEHNR and CDR2 FQNEAQ (reference sequence). The CDR3 DNA sequence: TGTGCCAGCAGCTTAAGGCAGGGGGCTTTCCAAGAGACCCAGTACTTC. It is translated as CASSLRQGAFQETQYF.

The rearrangement links TRBV7-6 to TRBJ2-1; possible D gene TRBD2, 5 bases. V was trimmed by 5 bases and J by 6 bases, leaving 8 bases between them. Germline CDR1 SGHVS, CDR2 FNYEAQ. This CDR3 has 12 residues. CDR3 in DNA: TGTGCCAGCAGCGGGAGCACCAATGAGCAGTTCTTC. Its translation: CASSGSTNEQFF.

With regard to this clonotype: One junction end does not reproduce the germline sequence, and a read error may be involved. The chain links TRBV7-9 to TRBJ1-2; D might be TRBD1 (5 bases). Per the germline V gene, CDR1 is SEHNR and CDR2 is FQNEAQ (reference sequence). The CDR3 sequence is 14 residues long. CDR3 residues: CASSFPTRQDVQDF. CDR3 nucleotides: TGTGCCAGCAGCTTCCCCACCAGGCAGGACGTACAGGACTTC.

J is TRBJ1-5 and V is TRBV12-3 or TRBV12-4; D call uncertain. The CDR3 loop spans 11 amino acids. V gave up 4 bases and J gave up 9 bases, with 7 bases separating them. The CDR3 sequence is CASSSLGPQHF. The DNA for the CDR3 is TGTGCCAGCAGTTCTCTTGGGCCCCAGCATTTT.

This clonotype was recorded at least ten times. This rearrangement joins TRBV10-2 to TRBJ1-1; TRBD1 aligns across 7 bases. The CDR3 length is 11 residues. The germline CDR1 and CDR2 sequences are WSHSY and SAAADI. With 8 bases clipped from V and 4 bases from J, the junction kept 1 base outside the gene matches. DNA of the CDR3: TGCGCCAGCCAGGGGGGCACTGAAGCTTTCTTT. This gives the protein CASQGGTEAFF.

In its sample, this clonotype was seen many times. The J gene is TRBJ2-2, the V gene TRBV28, with D possibly matching TRBD2 (5 bases). V dropped 0 bases and J dropped 8 bases, with 10 bases sitting between them. CDR1 and CDR2 (germline): MDHEN, SYDVKM. CDR3 size: 14 residues. CDR3 region: CASSLWRESGELFF. For the CDR3, the DNA is TGTGCCAGCAGTTTATGGAGGGAGTCGGGGGAGCTGTTTTTT.

This clonotype was counted a few times. V usage is TRBV7-6 and J usage is TRBJ2-5; the D gene could be TRBD1 or TRBD2 (7 bases each). Per germline, CDR1 SGHVS and CDR2 FNYEAQ. V lost 8 bases and J 3 bases, leaving 22 bases between the germline ends. The CDR3 covers 16 residues. This CDR3 reads CASYGGGDRKEETQYF. The CDR3 coding sequence is TGTGCCAGCTATGGTGGGGGGGACAGAAAAGAAGAGACCCAGTACTTC.